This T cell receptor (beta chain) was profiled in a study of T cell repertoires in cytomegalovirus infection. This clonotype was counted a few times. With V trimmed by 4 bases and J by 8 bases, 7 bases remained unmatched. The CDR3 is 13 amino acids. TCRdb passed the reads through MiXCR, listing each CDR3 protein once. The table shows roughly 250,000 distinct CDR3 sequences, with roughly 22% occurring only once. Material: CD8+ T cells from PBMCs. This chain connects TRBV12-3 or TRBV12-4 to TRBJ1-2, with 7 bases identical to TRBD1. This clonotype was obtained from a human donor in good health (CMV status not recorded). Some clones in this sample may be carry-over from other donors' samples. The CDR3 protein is CASSSTGDNGYTF. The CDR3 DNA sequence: TGTGCCAGCAGTTCTACAGGGGATAACGGCTACACCTTC.